This TCR beta chain appears in the sequencing data of a study of control samples from healthy donors and cancer patients. Libraries were prepared by immunoSEQ multiplex PCR; TCRdb keeps only in-frame clonotypes and omits some of them. The profile shows roughly 130,000 clones, 85% to 95% of them singletons. The CDR3 loop spans 10 amino acids. Trimming removed 5 bases at V and 5 bases at J, with 3 bases between. The germline CDR1 and CDR2 sequences are SEHNR and FQNEAQ (reference sequence). The sequence came from a man in his 60s with colorectal cancer. The chain joins TRBV7-9 to TRBJ1-1, with D uncertain. Sequencing used PBMCs. The CDR3 region is CASSGTEAFF. CDR3 nucleotides: TGTGCCAGCAGCGGGACTGAAGCTTTCTTT. Drawing the rest from reference TRBV7-9 and TRBJ1-1, the complete variable domain is DTGVSQNPRHKITKRGQNVTFRCDPISEHNRLYWYRQTLGQGPEFLTYFQNEAQLEKSRLLSDRFSAERPKGSFSTLEIQRTEQGDSAMYLCASSGTEAFFGQGTRLTVV.